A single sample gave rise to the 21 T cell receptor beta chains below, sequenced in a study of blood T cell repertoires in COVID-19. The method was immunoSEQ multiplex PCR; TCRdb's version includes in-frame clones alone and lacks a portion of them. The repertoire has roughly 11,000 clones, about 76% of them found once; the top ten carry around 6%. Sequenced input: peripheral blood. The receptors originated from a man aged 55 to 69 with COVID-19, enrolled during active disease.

The CDR3 DNA sequence: TGTGCCAGCAGTGATCCCCGGGAGACCCAGTACTTC. Translation gives CASSDPRETQYF. This rearrangement joins TRBV2 to TRBJ2-5, with D uncertain. Germline assignment: CDR1 SNHLY and CDR2 FYNNEI. V lost 3 bases and J lost 5, with 7 bases in between. There are 12 residues in the CDR3. Supplemented by reference TRBV2 and TRBJ2-5, the full variable domain reads EPEVTQTPSHQVTQMGQEVILRCVPISNHLYFYWYRQILGQKVEFLVSFYNNEISEKSEIFDDQFSVERPDGSNFTLKIRSTKLEDSAMYFCASSDPRETQYFGPGTRLLVL.

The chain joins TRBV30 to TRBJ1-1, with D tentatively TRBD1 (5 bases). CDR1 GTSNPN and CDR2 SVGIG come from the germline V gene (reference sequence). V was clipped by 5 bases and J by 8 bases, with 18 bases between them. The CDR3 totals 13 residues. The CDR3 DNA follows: TGTGCCTGGGTAGGGGCTCATCCGGCCGAAGCTTTCTTT. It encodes CAWVGAHPAEAFF.

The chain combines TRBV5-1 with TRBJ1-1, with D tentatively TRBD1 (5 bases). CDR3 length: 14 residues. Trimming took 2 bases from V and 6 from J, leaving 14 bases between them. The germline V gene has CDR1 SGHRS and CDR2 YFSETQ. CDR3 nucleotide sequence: TGCGCCAGCAGCTTCGAGGAGGGGATGGCTGAAGCTTTCTTT. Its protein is CASSFEEGMAEAFF.

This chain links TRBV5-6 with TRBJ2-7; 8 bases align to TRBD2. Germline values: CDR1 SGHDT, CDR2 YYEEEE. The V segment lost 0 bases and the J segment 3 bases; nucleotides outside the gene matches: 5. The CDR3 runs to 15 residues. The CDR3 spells CASSLVAGGSYEQYF. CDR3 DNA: TGTGCCAGCAGCTTGGTGGCGGGAGGTAGCTACGAGCAGTACTTC.

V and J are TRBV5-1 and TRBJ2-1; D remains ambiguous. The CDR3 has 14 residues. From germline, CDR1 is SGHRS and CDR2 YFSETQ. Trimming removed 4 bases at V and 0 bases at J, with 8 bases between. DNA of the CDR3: TGCGCCAGCAGCCAGACTCCCTCCTACAATGAGCAGTTCTTC. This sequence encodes CASSQTPSYNEQFF. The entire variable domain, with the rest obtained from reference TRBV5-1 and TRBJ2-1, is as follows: KAGVTQTPRYLIKTRGQQVTLSCSPISGHRSVSWYQQTPGQGLQFLFEYFSETQRNKGNFPGRFSGRQFSNSRSEMNVSTLELGDSALYLCASSQTPSYNEQFFGPGTRLTVL.

The CDR3 here is CASSVQNRDGGYTF. CDR3 nucleotide sequence: TGTGCCAGCAGCGTACAAAACAGGGATGGCGGCTACACCTTC. The V call is TRBV9, the J call TRBJ1-2; perhaps TRBD1 as D (6 bases). This CDR3 comprises 14 residues. V was shortened by 1 base and J by 8 bases, with 15 bases between the two germline ends. Germline V gene lookup returns CDR1 SGDLS and CDR2 YYNGEE.

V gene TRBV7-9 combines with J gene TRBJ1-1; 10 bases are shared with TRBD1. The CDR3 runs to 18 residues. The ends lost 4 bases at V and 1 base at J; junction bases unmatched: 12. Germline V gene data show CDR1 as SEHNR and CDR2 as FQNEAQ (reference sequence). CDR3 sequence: CASSSTGTGVGRNTEAFF. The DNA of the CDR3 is TGTGCCAGCAGCTCCACCGGGACAGGGGTAGGACGGAACACTGAAGCTTTCTTT.

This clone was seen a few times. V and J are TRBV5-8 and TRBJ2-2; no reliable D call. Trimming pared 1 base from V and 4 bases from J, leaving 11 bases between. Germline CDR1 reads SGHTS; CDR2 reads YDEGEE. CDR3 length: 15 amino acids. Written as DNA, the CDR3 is TGTGCCAGCAGCTTGTTCAGAAGACTCACCGGGGAGCTGTTTTTT. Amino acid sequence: CASSLFRRLTGELFF.

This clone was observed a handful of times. CDR3 coding DNA: TGTGCCAGCAGCCAAGCGACAGGGGGGTATGGCTACACCTTC. It encodes CASSQATGGYGYTF. The chain combines TRBV4-2 with TRBJ1-2, with 9 nucleotides matching TRBD1. CDR1 and CDR2 from the germline V gene are LGHNA and YNFKEQ. Germline trimming cut 1 base from V and 5 bases from J; bases unmatched to any gene: 2. The CDR3 consists of 14 residues.

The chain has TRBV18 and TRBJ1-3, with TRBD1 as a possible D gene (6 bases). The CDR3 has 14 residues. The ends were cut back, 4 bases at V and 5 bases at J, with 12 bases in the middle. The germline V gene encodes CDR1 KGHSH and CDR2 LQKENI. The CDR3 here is CASSLGQGRNTIYF. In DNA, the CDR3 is TGTGCCAGCTCACTGGGACAAGGGAGAAACACCATATATTTT. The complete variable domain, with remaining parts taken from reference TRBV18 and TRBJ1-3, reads NAGVMQNPRHLVRRRGQEARLRCSPMKGHSHVYWYRQLPEEGLKFMVYLQKENIIDESGMPKERFSAEFPKEGPSILRIQQVVRGDSAAYFCASSLGQGRNTIYFGEGSWLTVV.

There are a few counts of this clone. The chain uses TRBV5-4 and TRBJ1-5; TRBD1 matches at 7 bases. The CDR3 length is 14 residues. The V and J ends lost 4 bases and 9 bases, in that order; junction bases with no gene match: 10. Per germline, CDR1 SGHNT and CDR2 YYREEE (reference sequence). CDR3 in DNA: TGTGCCAGCAGCAGGGGGGACAGCGAAGGGCCCCAGCATTTT. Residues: CASSRGDSEGPQHF.

The CDR3 DNA reads TGTGCCAGTAAGCCAGGGGATAATTCACCCCTCCACTTT. Translation: CASKPGDNSPLHF. The rearrangement joins TRBV19 to TRBJ1-6; D is perhaps TRBD1 (6 bases). Germline V gene lookup returns CDR1 LNHDA and CDR2 SQIVND (reference sequence). Trimming shortened V by 7 bases and J by 5 bases, and 9 bases separated the two germline ends. CDR3 length equals 13 residues.

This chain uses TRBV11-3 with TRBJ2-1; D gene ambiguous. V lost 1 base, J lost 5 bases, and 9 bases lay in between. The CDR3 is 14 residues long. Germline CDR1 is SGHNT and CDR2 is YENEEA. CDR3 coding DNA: TGTGCCAGCAGCTTAGGACTCCTCGACAATGAGCAGTTCTTC. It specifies CASSLGLLDNEQFF.

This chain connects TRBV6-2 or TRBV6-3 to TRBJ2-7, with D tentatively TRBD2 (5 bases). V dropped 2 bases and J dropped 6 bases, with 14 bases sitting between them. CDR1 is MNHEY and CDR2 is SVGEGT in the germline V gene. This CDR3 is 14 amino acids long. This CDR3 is CASSYTDFLSEQYV. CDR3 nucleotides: TGTGCCAGCAGTTACACGGACTTCCTATCCGAGCAGTACGTC.

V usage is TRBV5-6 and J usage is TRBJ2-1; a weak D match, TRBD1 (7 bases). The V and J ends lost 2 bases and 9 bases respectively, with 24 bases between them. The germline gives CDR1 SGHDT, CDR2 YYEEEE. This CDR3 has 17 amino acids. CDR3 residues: CASSLRRRAGGGGEQFF. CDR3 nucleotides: TGTGCCAGCAGCTTAAGGCGCAGGGCAGGGGGAGGCGGTGAGCAGTTCTTC. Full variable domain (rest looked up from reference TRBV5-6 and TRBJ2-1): DAGVTQSPTHLIKTRGQQVTLRCSPKSGHDTVSWYQQALGQGPQFIFQYYEEEERQRGNFPDRFSGHQFPNYSSELNVNALLLGDSALYLCASSLRRRAGGGGEQFFGPGTRLTVL.

CDR3 region: CASSYSPGPNEKLFF. CDR3 nucleotides: TGTGCCAGCAGTTACTCGCCAGGCCCAAATGAAAAACTGTTTTTT. The V and J genes are TRBV6-5 and TRBJ1-4; D is unclear. V was pared by 0 bases and J by 5 bases, with 10 bases between. This CDR3 region has 15 residues. Per germline, CDR1 MNHEY and CDR2 SVGAGI.

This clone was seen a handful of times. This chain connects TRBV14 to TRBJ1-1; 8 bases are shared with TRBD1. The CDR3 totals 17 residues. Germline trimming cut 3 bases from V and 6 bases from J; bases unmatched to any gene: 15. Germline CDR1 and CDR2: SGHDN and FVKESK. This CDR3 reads CASSHYGQGRSLPEAFF. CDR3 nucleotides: TGTGCCAGCAGCCATTATGGACAGGGTAGATCCCTCCCTGAAGCTTTCTTT.

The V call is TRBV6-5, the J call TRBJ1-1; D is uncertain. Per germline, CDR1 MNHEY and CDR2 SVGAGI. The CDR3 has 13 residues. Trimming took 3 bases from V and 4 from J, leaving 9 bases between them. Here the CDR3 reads CASSYYRVTEAFF. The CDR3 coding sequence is TGTGCCAGCAGTTATTATCGGGTCACTGAAGCTTTCTTT.

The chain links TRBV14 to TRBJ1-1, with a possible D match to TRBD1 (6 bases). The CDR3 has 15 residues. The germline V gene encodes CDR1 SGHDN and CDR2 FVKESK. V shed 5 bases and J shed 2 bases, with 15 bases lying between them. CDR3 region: CASSGTSTGNTEAFF. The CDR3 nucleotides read TGTGCCAGCAGCGGCACCTCGACAGGAAACACTGAAGCTTTCTTT. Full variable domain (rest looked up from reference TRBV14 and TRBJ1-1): EAGVTQFPSHSVIEKGQTVTLRCDPISGHDNLYWYRRVMGKEIKFLLHFVKESKQDESGMPNNRFLAERTGGTYSTLKVQPAELEDSGVYFCASSGTSTGNTEAFFGQGTRLTVV.

The CDR3 here is CASSLDSSYEQYF. The CDR3 nucleotides read TGTGCCAGCAGCCTGGACAGCTCCTACGAGCAGTACTTC. The chain uses TRBV7-9 and TRBJ2-7; weak D call: TRBD1 (6 bases). CDR1 is SEHNR, CDR2 FQNEAQ, per germline (reference sequence). Trimming took 5 bases from V and 0 from J, leaving 8 bases between them. The CDR3 has 13 residues.

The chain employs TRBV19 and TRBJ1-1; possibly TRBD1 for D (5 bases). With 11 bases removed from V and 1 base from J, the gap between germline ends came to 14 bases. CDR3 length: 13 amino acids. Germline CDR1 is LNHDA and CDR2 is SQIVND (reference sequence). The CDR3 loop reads CAAQPGGNTEAFF. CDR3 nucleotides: TGTGCCGCGCAGCCGGGGGGGAACACTGAAGCTTTCTTT.